This record looks at one T cell receptor beta chain sequence and its context. Antigen specificity is unknown. Germline CDR1 reads LNHNV; CDR2 reads YYDKDF (reference sequence). CDR3 size: 15 residues. With 3 bases removed from V and 4 bases from J, the gap between germline ends came to 16 bases. The repertoire was sequenced with immunoSEQ multiplex PCR; TCRdb's copy has only in-frame clones and lacks some. The repertoire holds 2 million to 2.5 million clones, with about 90% as singletons. The data stem from a study of shared clonotypes between healthy human individuals. The study's findings and limits: It was only blood that was sampled, and tissue repertoires likely differ. At large depth, rarefaction still showed sorted-subset sequencing to be incomplete. With a few donors compared, approximately 5.5% of naive CD4 clonotypes were shared.

The chain couples TRBV15 to TRBJ2-7; D possibly corresponds to TRBD2 (7 bases). The TCR was taken from a man between 18 and 35 years old in good health. Some clones in this sample may be carry-over from other donors' samples. The sequenced material came from naive CD4+ T cells from PBMCs. The subset denotes: CD45RA+ positively selected. CDR3 coding DNA: TGTGCCACCAGCAGGGGGGGGCAGGTTGGGTACGAGCAGTACTTC. It encodes CATSRGGQVGYEQYF.